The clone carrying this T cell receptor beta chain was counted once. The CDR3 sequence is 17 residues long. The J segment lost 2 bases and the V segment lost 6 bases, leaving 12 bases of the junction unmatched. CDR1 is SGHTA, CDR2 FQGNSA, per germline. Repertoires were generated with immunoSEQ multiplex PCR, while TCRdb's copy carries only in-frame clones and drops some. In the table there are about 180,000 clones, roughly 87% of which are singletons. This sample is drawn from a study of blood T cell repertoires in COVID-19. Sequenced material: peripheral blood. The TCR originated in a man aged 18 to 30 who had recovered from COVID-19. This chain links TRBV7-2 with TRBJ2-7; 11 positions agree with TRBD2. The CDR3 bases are TGTGCCAGCAGGGCCGGGACTAGCGGTCTCGCCCCCTACGAGCAGTACTTC. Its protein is CASRAGTSGLAPYEQYF. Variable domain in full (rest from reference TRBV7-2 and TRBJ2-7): GAGVSQSPSNKVTEKGKDVELRCDPISGHTALYWYRQSLGQGLEFLIYFQGNSAPDKSGLPSDRFSAERTGGSVSTLTIQRTQQEDSAVYLCASRAGTSGLAPYEQYFGPGTRLTVT.